Listed here are 22 T cell receptor beta chains from one sample, sequenced in a study of OX40 agonist ivuxolimab in advanced cancers. The assay was immunoSEQ multiplex PCR, and TCRdb's table has in-frame clones only and misses some. The data hold roughly 110,000 clones, with more than 85% observed a single time. The sample here was CD4+ or CD8+ T cells sorted from blood, taken in a trial of the OX40 agonist ivuxolimab. The receptors derive from an adult with an advanced solid tumor such as melanoma, head and neck, liver or kidney cancer.

The chain combines TRBV5-1 with TRBJ1-4; tentative D call: TRBD1 (5 bases). CDR3 length: 14 amino acids. Germline assignment: CDR1 SGHRS and CDR2 YFSETQ. Trimming stripped 0 bases from V and 8 bases from J, with 11 bases between. DNA for the CDR3: TGCGCCAGCAGCTTGGTGGCGGGGCTGGAAAAACTGTTTTTT. Translated, it gives CASSLVAGLEKLFF.

This clone was picked up a small number of times. The V and J genes are TRBV7-8 and TRBJ2-1, with D tentatively TRBD2 (6 bases). There are 16 residues in the CDR3. CDR1 SGHVS and CDR2 FQNEAQ come from the germline V gene. V was shortened by 8 bases and J by 0 bases, with 17 bases between the two germline ends. In nucleotides, the CDR3 is TGTGCCAGCTCTCTTTTAGCGGCGAACTCCTACAATGAGCAGTTCTTC. Translation gives CASSLLAANSYNEQFF.

This rearrangement joins TRBV7-9 to TRBJ2-7; maybe TRBD1 (6 bases). CDR3 size: 12 residues. Between the trimmed V and J ends, which lost 5 bases and 3 bases, there was a span of 8 bases. Germline V gene lookup returns CDR1 SEHNR and CDR2 FQNEAQ (reference sequence). The CDR3 spells CASSPTGYEQYF. Written as DNA, the CDR3 is TGTGCCAGCAGCCCGACAGGCTACGAGCAGTACTTC.

V and J are TRBV4-1 and TRBJ1-6, with TRBD1 matching over 7 bases. The V segment lost 3 bases and the J segment 10 bases; nucleotides outside the gene matches: 15. This CDR3 is built from 17 residues. Germline-derived CDR1 and CDR2 are MGHRA and YSYEKL. CDR3 protein: CASSHPGQEGLKSPLHF. In DNA, the CDR3 is TGCGCCAGCAGCCACCCCGGACAGGAAGGCCTTAAATCACCCCTCCACTTT.

The CDR3 nucleotides are TGTGCCAGCAGTGAATCGCGGGACAGGGGCCTCTGGGGCTACACCTTC. This codes for CASSESRDRGLWGYTF. The V gene is TRBV6-1, the J gene TRBJ1-2, with 10 bases fitting TRBD1. The CDR3 is 16 amino acids. Per the germline V gene, CDR1 is MNHNS and CDR2 is SASEGT. V was pared by 2 bases and J by 8 bases, with 11 bases of the junction left unmatched.

The rearrangement links TRBV19 to TRBJ2-7; perhaps TRBD2 as D (6 bases). V shed 5 bases and J shed 3 bases, with 14 bases lying between them. From germline, CDR1 is LNHDA and CDR2 SQIVND (reference sequence). This CDR3 has 14 amino acids. The CDR3: CASSLGLPSYEQYF. The CDR3 DNA is TGTGCCAGTAGTCTGGGACTGCCCAGCTACGAGCAGTACTTC.

The chain is built from TRBV19 and TRBJ1-2, with a possible D match to TRBD1 (5 bases). Trimming pared 3 bases from V and 5 bases from J, leaving 13 bases between. The CDR3 has 14 amino acids. Germline loops: CDR1 LNHDA, CDR2 SQIVND (reference sequence). The CDR3 DNA sequence: TGTGCCAGTAGTATTACTCGGGGACTGTATGGCTACACCTTC. It yields the protein CASSITRGLYGYTF.

The chain links TRBV5-1 to TRBJ1-4; 7 nucleotides line up with TRBD1. This CDR3 has 20 residues. Germline lookup yields CDR1 SGHRS and CDR2 YFSETQ. V dropped 0 bases and J dropped 8; count of bases not matched to a gene: 22. The CDR3 here is CASSLGDSGTVRTPGEKLFF. In DNA form, the CDR3 reads TGCGCCAGCAGCTTGGGAGATTCCGGGACAGTAAGGACTCCGGGGGAAAAACTGTTTTTT.

This clone showed up many times. The chain is built from TRBV10-3 and TRBJ2-6; D is perhaps TRBD2 (5 bases). Germline assignment: CDR1 ENHRY and CDR2 SYGVKD. CDR3 length: 17 amino acids. V lost 7 bases, J lost 2 bases, and 18 bases lay in between. CDR3 amino acids: CAITPLADGAGANVLTF. Written as DNA, the CDR3 is TGTGCCATCACCCCCCTAGCTGACGGTGCTGGGGCCAACGTCCTGACTTTC.

The V gene is TRBV7-2, the J gene TRBJ1-5; D ambiguous. The V end was cut by 5 bases, the J end by 1 base, with 12 bases between. The CDR3 has 15 amino acids. Germline V CDR1 and CDR2: SGHTA, FQGNSA. CDR3 bases: TGTGCCAGCAGCCCGCTCCGCGGCAGCAATCAGCCCCAGCATTTT. Amino acid sequence: CASSPLRGSNQPQHF.

This clone was observed once. The chain links TRBV28 to TRBJ2-7; D remains ambiguous. The germline CDR1 and CDR2 sequences are MDHEN and SYDVKM. V lost 7 bases, J lost 4 bases, and 20 bases lay in between. The CDR3 has 15 amino acids. The CDR3 protein is CASTGIPPSPYEQYF. In DNA, the CDR3 is TGTGCCAGCACCGGAATTCCCCCCTCCCCTTACGAGCAGTACTTC.

The rearrangement joins TRBV7-3 to TRBJ2-1; a weak D match, TRBD2 (6 bases). CDR3 length: 15 amino acids. Germline CDR1 is SGHTA and CDR2 is FQGTGA. Trimming left V 3 bases short and J 6 bases short, with 15 bases between. The CDR3 region is CASSFSPGALNEQFF. The CDR3, as DNA: TGTGCCAGCAGCTTTTCCCCGGGAGCTCTCAATGAGCAGTTCTTC.

This clone was seen a single time. The chain's CDR3 is CASSPSGGEQYF. The CDR3, as DNA: TGTGCCAGCTCACCGTCAGGGGGCGAGCAGTACTTC. The chain carries TRBV18 and TRBJ2-7; 7 positions agree with TRBD1. The V gene's germline CDR1 is KGHSH and CDR2 LQKENI. The CDR3 contains 12 residues. Trimming removed 3 bases from V and 6 bases from J; junction bases left unmatched: 2.

V usage is TRBV20-1 and J usage is TRBJ2-5, with D unresolved. The DNA end is a closer match to TRBJ2-7, so the J assignment may be wrong. Per the germline V gene, CDR1 is DFQATT and CDR2 is SNEGSKA (reference sequence). CDR3 length: 11 residues. The CDR3 loop reads CSAARSNEQYF. The CDR3 nucleotides read TGCAGTGCTGCAAGATCTAACGAGCAGTACTTC.

The chain has TRBV11-2 and TRBJ1-5; D is possibly TRBD1 (5 bases). Per germline, CDR1 SGHAT and CDR2 FQNNGV. V gave up 1 base and J gave up 8 bases, with 6 bases separating them. The CDR3 is 12 amino acids. Here the CDR3 reads CASSLAGKPQHF. The CDR3 DNA reads TGTGCCAGCAGCTTAGCAGGGAAGCCCCAGCATTTT.

In its sample, this clone was seen a few times. The CDR3 nucleotides read TGTGCCAGCAGTGCGTACGGGGGCCAGCCCCAGCATTTT. It is translated as CASSAYGGQPQHF. The chain recombines TRBV27 with TRBJ1-5; tentatively, D is TRBD1 (6 bases). V lost 5 bases and J lost 7, with 12 bases in between. CDR1 and CDR2 from the germline V gene are MNHEY and SMNVEV (reference sequence). The CDR3 length is 13 residues.

This chain connects TRBV27 to TRBJ1-1; D unclear. The CDR3 loop spans 14 amino acids. Germline V gene lookup returns CDR1 MNHEY and CDR2 SMNVEV (reference sequence). In DNA, the CDR3 is TGTACGAGCCGCGGGGAGGTGGCTTACACTGAAGCTTTCTTT. This gives the protein CTSRGEVAYTEAFF.

CDR3 sequence reads: CASSVRHPETQYF. CDR3 nucleotide sequence: TGTGCCAGCAGCGTACGACATCCAGAGACCCAGTACTTC. The chain couples TRBV9 to TRBJ2-5, with D unresolved. V shed 1 base and J shed 4 bases, with 8 bases lying between them. The germline V gene encodes CDR1 SGDLS and CDR2 YYNGEE. The CDR3 sequence is 13 residues long. The full variable domain, rest sourced from reference TRBV9 and TRBJ2-5, is DSGVTQTPKHLITATGQRVTLRCSPRSGDLSVYWYQQSLDQGLQFLIQYYNGEERAKGNILERFSAQQFPDLHSELNLSSLELGDSALYFCASSVRHPETQYFGPGTRLLVL.

Comments on this clone: Other DNA sequences in this specimen translate into the identical CDR3. The chain joins TRBV28 to TRBJ2-6; TRBD1 matches 7 bases. CDR1 MDHEN and CDR2 SYDVKM come from the germline V gene. V dropped 5 bases and J dropped 2; count of bases not matched to a gene: 3. CDR3 length: 15 amino acids. CDR3: CASSLTGTGANVLTF. The CDR3 nucleotides are TGTGCCAGCAGTCTGACAGGGACTGGGGCCAACGTCCTGACTTTC.

V usage is TRBV11-2 and J usage is TRBJ2-7, with TRBD2 matching over 13 bases. The trim removed 5 bases at V and 2 bases at J, leaving 3 bases unmatched. CDR3 size: 15 residues. CDR1 and CDR2 (germline): SGHAT, FQNNGV. The CDR3 region is CASSVTSGRAYEQYF. CDR3 sequence (DNA): TGTGCCAGCAGCGTTACTAGCGGGAGGGCCTACGAGCAGTACTTC.

The chain links TRBV30 to TRBJ1-4; D not resolved. Germline loops: CDR1 GTSNPN, CDR2 SVGIG (reference sequence). This CDR3 spans 15 amino acids. Trimming removed 2 bases at V and 8 bases at J, with 18 bases between. CDR3 protein: CAWSLGLGYDEKLFF. The CDR3 nucleotides are TGTGCCTGGAGTCTCGGACTGGGGTACGACGAAAAACTGTTTTTT.

The chain links TRBV5-1 to TRBJ2-3; weak D call: TRBD2 (6 bases). There are 14 residues in the CDR3. V was clipped by 1 base and J by 2 bases, with 8 bases between them. CDR1 SGHRS and CDR2 YFSETQ come from the germline V gene. CDR3 nucleotide sequence: TGCGCCAGCAGCTTGCCGGGGGACACAGATACGCAGTATTTT. Translating it yields CASSLPGDTDTQYF. The entire variable domain, with the rest obtained from reference TRBV5-1 and TRBJ2-3, is as follows: KAGVTQTPRYLIKTRGQQVTLSCSPISGHRSVSWYQQTPGQGLQFLFEYFSETQRNKGNFPGRFSGRQFSNSRSEMNVSTLELGDSALYLCASSLPGDTDTQYFGPGTRLTVL.